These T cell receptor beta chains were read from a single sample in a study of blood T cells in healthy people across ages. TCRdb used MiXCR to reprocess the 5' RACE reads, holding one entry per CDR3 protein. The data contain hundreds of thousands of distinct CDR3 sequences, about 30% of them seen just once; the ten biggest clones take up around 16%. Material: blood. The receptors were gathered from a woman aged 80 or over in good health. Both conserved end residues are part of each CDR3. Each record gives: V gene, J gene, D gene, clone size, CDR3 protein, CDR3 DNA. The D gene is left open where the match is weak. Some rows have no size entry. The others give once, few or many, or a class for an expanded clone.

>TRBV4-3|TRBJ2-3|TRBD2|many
CASSPSSGGSTDTQYF
TGCGCCAGCAGCCCCTCAAGCGGGGGTAGCACAGATACGCAGTATTTT
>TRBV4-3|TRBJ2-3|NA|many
CASSQEEGVDTQYF
TGCGCCAGCAGCCAAGAAGAGGGGGTTGACACGCAGTATTTT
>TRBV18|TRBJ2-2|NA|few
CASSLDQNTGELFF
TGTGCCAGCTCACTCGACCAGAACACCGGGGAGCTGTTTTTT
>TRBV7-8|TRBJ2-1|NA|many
CASSSDMSFDNEQFF
TGTGCCAGCAGCTCAGACATGTCCTTTGACAATGAGCAGTTCTTC
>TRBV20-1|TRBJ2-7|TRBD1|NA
CSARPWDRGNEQYF
TGCAGTGCTAGACCCTGGGACAGGGGGAACGAGCAGTACTTC
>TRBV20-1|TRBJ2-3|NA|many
CSALARRDSDTQYF
TGCAGTGCTCTAGCTAGGAGGGATTCAGATACGCAGTATTTT
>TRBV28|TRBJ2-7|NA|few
CASSLWGATAYEQYF
TGTGCCAGCAGTTTATGGGGGGCCACGGCCTACGAGCAGTACTTC
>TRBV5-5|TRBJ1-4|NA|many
CASSLEQGTNEKLFF
TGTGCCAGCAGCTTGGAGCAGGGGACTAATGAAAAACTGTTTTTT
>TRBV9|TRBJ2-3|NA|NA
CASSVGSPTDTQYF
TGTGCCAGCAGCGTAGGCAGTCCCACAGATACGCAGTATTTT
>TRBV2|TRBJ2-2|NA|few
CAREQGTLNTGELFF
TGTGCCAGGGAGCAGGGGACTTTGAACACCGGGGAGCTGTTTTTT
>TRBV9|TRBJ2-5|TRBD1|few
CASSGGTDNEQYF
TGTGCCAGCAGCGGAGGGACAGACAATGAGCAGTACTTC
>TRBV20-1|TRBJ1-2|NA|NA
CSARATGPVWGCTF
TGCAGTGCTAGAGCAACGGGACCGGTGTGGGGCTGCACCTTC
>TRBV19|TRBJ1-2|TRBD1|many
CASSTMKQGTPGYTF
TGTGCCAGTAGTACGATGAAACAGGGGACTCCTGGCTACACCTTC
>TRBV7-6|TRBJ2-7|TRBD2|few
CASSSLRTSGGYLYNEQYF
TGTGCCAGCAGCTCCCTCAGGACTAGCGGGGGGTACTTATACAATGAGCAGTACTTC
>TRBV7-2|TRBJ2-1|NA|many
CASSLGEVYNEQFF
TGTGCCAGCAGCTTAGGGGAGGTCTACAATGAGCAGTTCTTC
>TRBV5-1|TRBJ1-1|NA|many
CASSQAIRTEAFF
TGCGCCAGCAGCCAGGCAATCAGGACTGAAGCTTTCTTT
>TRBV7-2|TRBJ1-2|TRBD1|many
CASSQPGQGSGGYTF
TGTGCCAGCAGCCAACCGGGACAGGGGTCGGGTGGCTACACCTTC
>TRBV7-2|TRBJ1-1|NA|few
CASSLRQANEAFF
TGTGCCAGCAGCCTTCGACAGGCTAATGAAGCTTTCTTT
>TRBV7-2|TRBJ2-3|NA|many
CASSSPPGATDTQYF
TGTGCCAGCAGCTCCCCTCCGGGGGCGACAGATACGCAGTATTTT
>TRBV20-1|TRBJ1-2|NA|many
CSARDDRRLGGYTF
TGCAGTGCTAGGGACGACAGAAGGCTAGGGGGCTACACCTTC
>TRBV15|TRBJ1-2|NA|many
CATSNRVTGNGYTF
TGTGCCACCAGCAATAGAGTAACGGGGAATGGCTACACCTTC
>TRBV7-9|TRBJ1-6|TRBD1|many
CASSSDRRNSPLHF
TGTGCCAGCAGCTCGGACAGGAGAAATTCACCCCTCCACTTT
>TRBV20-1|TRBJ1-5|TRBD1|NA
CSATPPGQGERQPQHF
TGCAGTGCTACACCTCCGGGACAGGGGGAGCGGCAGCCCCAGCATTTT
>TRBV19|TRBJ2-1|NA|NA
CASSIASDYEQFF
TGTGCCAGTAGTATAGCGTCGGACTATGAGCAGTTCTTC
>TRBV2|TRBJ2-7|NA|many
CASSGGQASGEQYF
TGTGCCAGCAGTGGCGGACAGGCTAGCGGGGAGCAGTACTTC
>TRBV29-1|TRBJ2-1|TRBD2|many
CSVGWRGVNNEQFF
TGCAGCGTTGGGTGGCGGGGGGTCAACAATGAGCAGTTCTTC
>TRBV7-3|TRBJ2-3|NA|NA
CASSLAGLVGGEDTQYF
TGTGCCAGCAGCTTGGCGGGGCTAGTGGGGGGCGAAGATACGCAGTATTTT
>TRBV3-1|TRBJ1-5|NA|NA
CASSSRWGGNQPQHF
TGTGCCAGCAGCTCCCGGTGGGGTGGCAATCAGCCCCAGCATTTT
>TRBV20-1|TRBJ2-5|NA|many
CSARGAPMETQYF
TGCAGTGCTAGAGGAGCACCCATGGAAACCCAGTACTTC
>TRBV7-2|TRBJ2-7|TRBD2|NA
CASSPGLAPSYEQYF
TGTGCCAGCAGCCCCGGACTAGCACCCTCCTACGAGCAGTACTTC
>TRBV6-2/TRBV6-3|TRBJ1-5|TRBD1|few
CANSPGGPEPQHF
TGTGCCAACAGTCCAGGGGGCCCCGAGCCCCAGCATTTT